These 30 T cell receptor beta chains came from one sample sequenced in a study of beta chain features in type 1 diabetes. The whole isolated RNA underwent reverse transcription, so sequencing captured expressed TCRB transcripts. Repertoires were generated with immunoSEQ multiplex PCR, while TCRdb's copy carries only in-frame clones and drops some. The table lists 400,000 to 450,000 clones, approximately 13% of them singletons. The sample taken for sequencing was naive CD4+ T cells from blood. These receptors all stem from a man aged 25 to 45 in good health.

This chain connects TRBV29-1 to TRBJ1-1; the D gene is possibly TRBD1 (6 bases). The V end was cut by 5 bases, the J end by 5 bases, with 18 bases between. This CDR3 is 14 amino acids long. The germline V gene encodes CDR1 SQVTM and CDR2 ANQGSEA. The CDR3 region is CSVNQGSTGTEAFF. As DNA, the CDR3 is TGCAGCGTTAACCAGGGGAGTACAGGAACTGAAGCTTTCTTT.

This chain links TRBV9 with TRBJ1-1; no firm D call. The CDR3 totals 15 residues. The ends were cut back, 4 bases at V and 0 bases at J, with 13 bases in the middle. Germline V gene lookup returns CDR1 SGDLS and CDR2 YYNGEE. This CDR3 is CASSPRWGMNTEAFF. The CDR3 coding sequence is TGTGCCAGCAGCCCCCGTTGGGGAATGAACACTGAAGCTTTCTTT. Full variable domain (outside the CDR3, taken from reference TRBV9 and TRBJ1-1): DSGVTQTPKHLITATGQRVTLRCSPRSGDLSVYWYQQSLDQGLQFLIQYYNGEERAKGNILERFSAQQFPDLHSELNLSSLELGDSALYFCASSPRWGMNTEAFFGQGTRLTVV.

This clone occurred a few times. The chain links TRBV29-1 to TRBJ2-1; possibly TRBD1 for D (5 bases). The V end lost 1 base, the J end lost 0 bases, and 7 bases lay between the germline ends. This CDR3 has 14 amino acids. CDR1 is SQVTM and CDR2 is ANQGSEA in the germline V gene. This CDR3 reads CSVEVQGSYNEQFF. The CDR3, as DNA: TGCAGCGTTGAAGTTCAGGGCTCCTACAATGAGCAGTTCTTC.

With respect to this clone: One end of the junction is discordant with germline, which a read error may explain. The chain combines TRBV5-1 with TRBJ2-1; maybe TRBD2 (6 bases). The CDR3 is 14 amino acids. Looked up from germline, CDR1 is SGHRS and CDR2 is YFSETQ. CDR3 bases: TGCGCCAGCGGGACTGCGCAACTCTCTCAAGTGCTGGTCTTC. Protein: CASGTAQLSQVLVF.

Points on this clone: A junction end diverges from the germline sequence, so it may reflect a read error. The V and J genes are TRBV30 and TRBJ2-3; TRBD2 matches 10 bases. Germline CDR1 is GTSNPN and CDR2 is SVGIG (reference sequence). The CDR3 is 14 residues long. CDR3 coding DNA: TGTGCCTGGAGTGGAGGTGACAGGGTCAGCGGGAGGGATTTT. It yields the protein CAWSGGDRVSGRDF.

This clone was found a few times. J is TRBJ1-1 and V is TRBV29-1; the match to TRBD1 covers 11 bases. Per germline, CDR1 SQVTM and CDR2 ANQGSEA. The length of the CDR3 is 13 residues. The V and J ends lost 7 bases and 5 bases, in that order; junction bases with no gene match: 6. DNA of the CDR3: TGCAGCGCCGGACAGGGGGCTCGAACTGAAGCTTTCTTT. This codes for CSAGQGARTEAFF.

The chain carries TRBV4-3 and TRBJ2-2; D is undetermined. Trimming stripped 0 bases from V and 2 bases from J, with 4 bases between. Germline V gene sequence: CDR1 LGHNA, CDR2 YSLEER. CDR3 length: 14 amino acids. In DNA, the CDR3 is TGCGCCAGCAGCCAAGATGGTAACACCGGGGAGCTGTTTTTT. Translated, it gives CASSQDGNTGELFF.

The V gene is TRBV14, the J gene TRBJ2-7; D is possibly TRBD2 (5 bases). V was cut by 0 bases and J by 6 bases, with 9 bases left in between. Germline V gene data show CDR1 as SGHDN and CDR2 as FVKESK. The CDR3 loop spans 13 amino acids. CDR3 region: CASSQDLGSEQYF. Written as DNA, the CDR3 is TGTGCCAGCAGCCAAGATCTGGGGAGCGAGCAGTACTTC.

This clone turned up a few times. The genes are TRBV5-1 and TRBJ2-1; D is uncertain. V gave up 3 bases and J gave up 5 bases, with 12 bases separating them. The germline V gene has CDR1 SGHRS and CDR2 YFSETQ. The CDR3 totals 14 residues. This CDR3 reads CASSSAGGNNEQFF. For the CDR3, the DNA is TGCGCCAGCAGCTCGGCTGGTGGTAACAATGAGCAGTTCTTC.

CDR3 loop: CASSRGLAGGEQFF. DNA of the CDR3: TGTGCCAGCTCACGAGGACTAGCCGGGGGGGAGCAGTTCTTC. V gene TRBV18 combines with J gene TRBJ2-1, with TRBD2 identical over 8 bases. Trimming took 4 bases from V and 10 from J; bases not matched to a gene: 9. The CDR3 covers 14 residues. Looked up from germline, CDR1 is KGHSH and CDR2 is LQKENI.

The CDR3 reads CASSAPGLAGAGEQYV. As DNA, the CDR3 is TGTGCCAGCAGTGCCCCGGGACTAGCGGGAGCGGGGGAGCAGTACGTC. This sequence joins TRBV6-6 and TRBJ2-7; TRBD2 aligns across 14 bases. The CDR3 has 16 amino acids. Germline V lookup: CDR1 MNHNY, CDR2 SVGAGI (reference sequence). V gave up 5 bases and J gave up 7 bases; unmatched junction bases: 10.

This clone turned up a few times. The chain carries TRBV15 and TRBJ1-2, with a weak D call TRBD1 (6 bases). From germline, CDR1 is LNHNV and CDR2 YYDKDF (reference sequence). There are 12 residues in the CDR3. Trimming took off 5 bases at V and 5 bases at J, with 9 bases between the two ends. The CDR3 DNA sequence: TGTGCCACCAGCCACAGGGTTTATGGCTACACCTTC. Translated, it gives CATSHRVYGYTF.

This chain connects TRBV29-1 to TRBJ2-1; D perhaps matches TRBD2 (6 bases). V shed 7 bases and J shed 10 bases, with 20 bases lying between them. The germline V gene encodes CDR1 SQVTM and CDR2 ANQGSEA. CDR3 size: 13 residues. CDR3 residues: CSAGEPASAEQFF. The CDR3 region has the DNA TGCAGCGCCGGGGAGCCCGCTAGCGCCGAGCAGTTCTTC.

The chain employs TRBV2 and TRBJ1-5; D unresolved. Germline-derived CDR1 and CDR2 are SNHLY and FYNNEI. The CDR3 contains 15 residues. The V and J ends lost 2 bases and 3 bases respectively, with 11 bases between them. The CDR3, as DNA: TGTGCCAGCAGTGAAACGAGGCAGAACAATCAGCCCCAGCATTTT. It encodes CASSETRQNNQPQHF.

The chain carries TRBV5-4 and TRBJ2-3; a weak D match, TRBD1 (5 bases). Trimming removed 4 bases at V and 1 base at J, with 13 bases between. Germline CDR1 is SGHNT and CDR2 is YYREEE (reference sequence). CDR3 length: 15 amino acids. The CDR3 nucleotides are TGTGCCAGCAGCCCGAATCCGACAGGCACAGATACGCAGTATTTT. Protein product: CASSPNPTGTDTQYF.

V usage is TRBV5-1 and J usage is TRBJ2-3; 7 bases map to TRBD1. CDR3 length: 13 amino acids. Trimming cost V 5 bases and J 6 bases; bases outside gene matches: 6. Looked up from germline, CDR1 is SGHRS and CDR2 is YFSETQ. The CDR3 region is CASRGQNRDTQYF. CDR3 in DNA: TGCGCCAGCAGGGGACAGAACCGGGATACGCAGTATTTT.

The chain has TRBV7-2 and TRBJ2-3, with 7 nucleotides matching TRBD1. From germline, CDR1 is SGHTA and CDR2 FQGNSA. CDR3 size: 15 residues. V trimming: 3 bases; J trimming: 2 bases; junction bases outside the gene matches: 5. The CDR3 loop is CASSFRGQTTDTQYF. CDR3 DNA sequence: TGTGCCAGCAGCTTTCGGGGACAGACCACAGATACGCAGTATTTT.

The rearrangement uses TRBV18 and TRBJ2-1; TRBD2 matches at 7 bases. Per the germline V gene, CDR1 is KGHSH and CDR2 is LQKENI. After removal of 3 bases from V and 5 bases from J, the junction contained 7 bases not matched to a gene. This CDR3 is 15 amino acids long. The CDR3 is CASSPKASGDNEQFF. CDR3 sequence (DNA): TGTGCCAGCTCACCGAAGGCTAGCGGTGACAATGAGCAGTTCTTC. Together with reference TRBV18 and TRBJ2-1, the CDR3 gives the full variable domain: NAGVMQNPRHLVRRRGQEARLRCSPMKGHSHVYWYRQLPEEGLKFMVYLQKENIIDESGMPKERFSAEFPKEGPSILRIQQVVRGDSAAYFCASSPKASGDNEQFFGPGTRLTVL.

CDR3 loop: CASSLDRTNTEAFF. The CDR3 DNA reads as TGTGCCAGCAGCTTGGACAGGACGAACACTGAAGCTTTCTTT. The chain joins TRBV7-9 to TRBJ1-1; 7 bases line up with TRBD1. V shed 3 bases, J shed 1 base, and the junction held 2 bases outside the gene matches. The CDR3 is 14 amino acids. The germline V gene encodes CDR1 SEHNR and CDR2 FQNEAQ (reference sequence). Full variable domain (outside the CDR3, taken from reference TRBV7-9 and TRBJ1-1): DTGVSQNPRHKITKRGQNVTFRCDPISEHNRLYWYRQTLGQGPEFLTYFQNEAQLEKSRLLSDRFSAERPKGSFSTLEIQRTEQGDSAMYLCASSLDRTNTEAFFGQGTRLTVV.

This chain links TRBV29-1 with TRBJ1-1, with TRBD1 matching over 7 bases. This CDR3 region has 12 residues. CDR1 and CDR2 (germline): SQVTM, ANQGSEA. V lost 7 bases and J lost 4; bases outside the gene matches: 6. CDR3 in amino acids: CSAQGSSTEAFF. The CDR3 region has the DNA TGCAGCGCACAGGGGTCCAGCACTGAAGCTTTCTTT.

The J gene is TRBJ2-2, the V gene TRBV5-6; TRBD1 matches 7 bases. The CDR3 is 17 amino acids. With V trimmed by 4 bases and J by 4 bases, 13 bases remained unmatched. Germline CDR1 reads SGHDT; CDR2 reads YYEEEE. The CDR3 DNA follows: TGTGCCAGCAGCGAGGGACAGTTGGGCGAGGTCACCGGGGAGCTGTTTTTT. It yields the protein CASSEGQLGEVTGELFF. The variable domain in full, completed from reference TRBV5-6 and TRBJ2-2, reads DAGVTQSPTHLIKTRGQQVTLRCSPKSGHDTVSWYQQALGQGPQFIFQYYEEEERQRGNFPDRFSGHQFPNYSSELNVNALLLGDSALYLCASSEGQLGEVTGELFFGEGSRLTVL.

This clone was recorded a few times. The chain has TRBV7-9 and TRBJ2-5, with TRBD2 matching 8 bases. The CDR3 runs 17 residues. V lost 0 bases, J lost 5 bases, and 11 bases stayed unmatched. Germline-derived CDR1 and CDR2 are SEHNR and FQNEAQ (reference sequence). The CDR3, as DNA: TGTGCCAGCAGCTTAGCGCCTCTAGGACTAGCTGCGGAGACCCAGTACTTC. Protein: CASSLAPLGLAAETQYF.

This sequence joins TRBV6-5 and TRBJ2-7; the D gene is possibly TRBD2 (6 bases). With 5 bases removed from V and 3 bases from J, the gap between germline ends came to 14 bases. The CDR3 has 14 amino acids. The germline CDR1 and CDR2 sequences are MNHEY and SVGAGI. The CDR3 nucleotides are TGTGCCAGCAGTAGACTAGGGGTTAACTACGAGCAGTACTTC. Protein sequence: CASSRLGVNYEQYF.

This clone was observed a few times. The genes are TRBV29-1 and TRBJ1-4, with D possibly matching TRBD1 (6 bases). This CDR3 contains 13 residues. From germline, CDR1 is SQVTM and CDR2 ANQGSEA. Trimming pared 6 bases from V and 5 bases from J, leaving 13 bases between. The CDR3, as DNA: TGCAGCGTGGCCGGGACAAGGAATGAAAAACTGTTTTTT. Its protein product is CSVAGTRNEKLFF.

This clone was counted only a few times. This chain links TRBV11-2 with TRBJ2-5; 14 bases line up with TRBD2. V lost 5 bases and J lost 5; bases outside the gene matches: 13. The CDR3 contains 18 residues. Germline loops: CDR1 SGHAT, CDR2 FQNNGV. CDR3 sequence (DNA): TGTGCCAGCAGCCTCCACCTCCTGGGACTAGCGGGAGAGGAGACCCAGTACTTC. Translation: CASSLHLLGLAGEETQYF.

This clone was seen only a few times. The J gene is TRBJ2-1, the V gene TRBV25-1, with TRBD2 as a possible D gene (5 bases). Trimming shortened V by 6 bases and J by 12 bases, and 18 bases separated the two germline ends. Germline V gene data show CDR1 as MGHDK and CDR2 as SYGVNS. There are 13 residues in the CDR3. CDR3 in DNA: TGTGCCAGCAGCATTAAGCGGTCGGGGAGGCAGTTCTTC. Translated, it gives CASSIKRSGRQFF.

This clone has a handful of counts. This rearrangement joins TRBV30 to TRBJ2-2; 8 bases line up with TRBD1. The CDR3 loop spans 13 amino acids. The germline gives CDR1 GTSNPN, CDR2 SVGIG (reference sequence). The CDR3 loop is CARRGRSTGELFF. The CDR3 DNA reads TGTGCTCGCAGGGGGCGAAGCACCGGGGAGCTGTTTTTT.

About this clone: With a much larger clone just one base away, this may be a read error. DNA for the CDR3: TGTGCCAGCAGCTTGAACACCGGGGAGCTGTTTTTT. Protein product: CASSLNTGELFF. The chain combines TRBV7-9 with TRBJ2-2; D call uncertain. CDR3 length equals 12 residues. Germline loops: CDR1 SEHNR, CDR2 FQNEAQ (reference sequence). Trimming shortened V by 3 bases and J by 1 base, and 0 bases separated the two germline ends.

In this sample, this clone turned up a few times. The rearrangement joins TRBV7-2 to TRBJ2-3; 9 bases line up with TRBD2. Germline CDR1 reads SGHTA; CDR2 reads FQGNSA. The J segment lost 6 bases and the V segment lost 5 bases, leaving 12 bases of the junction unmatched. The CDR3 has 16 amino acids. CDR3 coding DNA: TGTGCCAGCAGCCAGCAGGCTAGCGGGGCCATCGATACGCAGTATTTT. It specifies CASSQQASGAIDTQYF.

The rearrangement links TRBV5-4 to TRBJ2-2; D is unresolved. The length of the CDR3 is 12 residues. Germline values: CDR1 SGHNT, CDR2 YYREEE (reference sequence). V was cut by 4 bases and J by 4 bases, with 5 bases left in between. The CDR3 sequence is CASSRTTGELFF. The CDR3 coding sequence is TGTGCCAGCAGCCGAACCACCGGGGAGCTGTTTTTT.